A selection of T cell receptor beta chains follows, all from one sample in a study of T cells in localized non-small cell lung cancer. Here immunoSEQ multiplex PCR was the method, and the copy in TCRdb shows in-frame clones only, minus some. Of some 53,000 clones listed, 75% to 90% are singletons. The sequencing used peripheral blood, collected before any cancer treatment. The receptors stem from a male donor at least 60 years old with stage III squamous cell lung carcinoma. Both conserved end residues are part of each CDR3. Fields, in order: V gene, D gene, clone size, J gene, CDR3 DNA, CDR3 protein. A D gene is named only where the DNA matches it firmly. Part of the rows lack a size; the others show once, few, many or a class for expanded clones.

v_gene: TRBV11-1
d_gene: NA
abundance: NA
j_gene: TRBJ1-2
CDR3nt: TGTGCCAGCAGCTCCACCGTTACAGGGCCCAGGGGCTACACCTTC
CDR3aa: CASSSTVTGPRGYTF

v_gene: TRBV2
d_gene: TRBD1
abundance: few
j_gene: TRBJ1-6
CDR3nt: TGTGCCAGCACCCCGACAGGGGGCTATAATTCACCCCTCCACTTT
CDR3aa: CASTPTGGYNSPLHF

v_gene: TRBV4-3
d_gene: NA
abundance: NA
j_gene: TRBJ2-1
CDR3nt: TGCGCCAGCAGCCCCCTGGAGGGCTCCTACAATGAGCAGTTCTTC
CDR3aa: CASSPLEGSYNEQFF

v_gene: TRBV7-9
d_gene: NA
abundance: once
j_gene: TRBJ2-7
CDR3nt: TGTGCCAGCAGTTTTTCCGGGACTTCCTTTGAAGAGCAGTACTTC
CDR3aa: CASSFSGTSFEEQYF

v_gene: TRBV20-1
d_gene: NA
abundance: NA
j_gene: TRBJ2-7
CDR3nt: TGCAGTGCTGACCAGTACTACGAGCAGTACTTC
CDR3aa: CSADQYYEQYF

v_gene: TRBV5-1
d_gene: NA
abundance: NA
j_gene: TRBJ2-1
CDR3nt: TGCGCCAGCAGCTCGGGAGTATACAATGAGCAGTTCTTC
CDR3aa: CASSSGVYNEQFF

v_gene: TRBV19
d_gene: NA
abundance: NA
j_gene: TRBJ2-1
CDR3nt: TGTGCCAGTAGTCCCGGACAGTCCTACAATGAGCAGTTCTTC
CDR3aa: CASSPGQSYNEQFF

v_gene: TRBV5-1
d_gene: TRBD1
abundance: NA
j_gene: TRBJ2-6
CDR3nt: TGCGCCAGCAGCATGAGGGGGCGCGGGGCCAACGTCCTGACTTTC
CDR3aa: CASSMRGRGANVLTF

v_gene: TRBV7-8
d_gene: NA
abundance: NA
j_gene: TRBJ2-1
CDR3nt: TGTGCCAGCAGCCCATACAATGAGCAGTTCTTC
CDR3aa: CASSPYNEQFF

v_gene: TRBV6-1
d_gene: NA
abundance: once
j_gene: TRBJ2-4
CDR3nt: TGTGCCAGCAGTGAAATGCCGATAGCAAACATTCAGTACTTC
CDR3aa: CASSEMPIANIQYF

v_gene: TRBV18
d_gene: TRBD1
abundance: NA
j_gene: TRBJ1-4
CDR3nt: TGTGCCAGCTCACCACTGGACAGGGTAGGAGAAAAACTGTTTTTT
CDR3aa: CASSPLDRVGEKLFF

v_gene: TRBV6-1
d_gene: TRBD2
abundance: NA
j_gene: TRBJ2-3
CDR3nt: TGTGCCAGCAGTGAATTGGTAGCGGGAGGAGGGGATACGCAGTATTTT
CDR3aa: CASSELVAGGGDTQYF

v_gene: TRBV7-3
d_gene: TRBD1
abundance: NA
j_gene: TRBJ1-3
CDR3nt: TGTGCCAGCAGCTTATTTGCCCCCGGTACCACTAAGACAGGGTCTGGAAACACCATATATTTT
CDR3aa: CASSLFAPGTTKTGSGNTIYF

v_gene: TRBV11-3
d_gene: TRBD1
abundance: once
j_gene: TRBJ2-2
CDR3nt: TGTGCCAGCAGCCCCAGAGGGGGACAGGGCACCGGGGAGCTGTTTTTT
CDR3aa: CASSPRGGQGTGELFF

v_gene: TRBV12-5
d_gene: NA
abundance: NA
j_gene: TRBJ2-1
CDR3nt: TGTGCTAGTGGTCTGGGACCAAGTACCTACAATGAGCAGTTCTTC
CDR3aa: CASGLGPSTYNEQFF

v_gene: TRBV30
d_gene: NA
abundance: NA
j_gene: TRBJ1-2
CDR3nt: TGTGCCTGGAGTGTATCGGTGAACTATGGCTACACCTTC
CDR3aa: CAWSVSVNYGYTF

v_gene: TRBV19
d_gene: TRBD1
abundance: NA
j_gene: TRBJ2-3
CDR3nt: TGTGCCAGTAGACGACTACGGACAGGGTCCACAGATACGCAGTATTTT
CDR3aa: CASRRLRTGSTDTQYF

v_gene: TRBV2
d_gene: NA
abundance: NA
j_gene: TRBJ2-1
CDR3nt: TGTGCCAGCAGGAAGGACAGAGAAACCTACAATGAGCAGTTCTTC
CDR3aa: CASRKDRETYNEQFF

v_gene: TRBV29-1
d_gene: NA
abundance: NA
j_gene: TRBJ2-7
CDR3nt: TGCAGCGTTAGGCCAGGGGAAGCGGAGCAGTACTTC
CDR3aa: CSVRPGEAEQYF

v_gene: TRBV11-2
d_gene: NA
abundance: NA
j_gene: TRBJ1-6
CDR3nt: TGTGCCAGCAGCTTTTCGGATTCACCCCTCCACTTT
CDR3aa: CASSFSDSPLHF

v_gene: TRBV19
d_gene: TRBD1
abundance: few
j_gene: TRBJ1-1
CDR3nt: TGTGCCAGTAGTATCATCGAGACAGGGCGCCCTGAAGCTTTCTTT
CDR3aa: CASSIIETGRPEAFF

v_gene: TRBV6-1
d_gene: NA
abundance: NA
j_gene: TRBJ1-2
CDR3nt: TGTGCCAGCAGTGAAGACGGCAGGGATAACTATGGCTACACCTTC
CDR3aa: CASSEDGRDNYGYTF

v_gene: TRBV15
d_gene: NA
abundance: NA
j_gene: TRBJ1-6
CDR3nt: TGTGCCACCAGCAGAGATAGGGGATCGAATTCACCCCTCCACTTT
CDR3aa: CATSRDRGSNSPLHF

v_gene: TRBV29-1
d_gene: TRBD1
abundance: few
j_gene: TRBJ1-2
CDR3nt: TGCAGCGTTGAAGGGAACTCAGGGGGTGCTAACTATGGCTACACCTTC
CDR3aa: CSVEGNSGGANYGYTF